These T cell receptor beta chains were read from a single sample in a study of blood T cell repertoires in COVID-19. The method was immunoSEQ multiplex PCR; TCRdb's version includes in-frame clones alone and lacks a portion of them. The repertoire holds 130,000 or so clones, with around 89% as singletons. Sequencing was done on a sample of peripheral blood. The receptors were sampled from a man in his fifties or sixties with active or convalescent COVID-19. Both conserved end residues are part of each CDR3. A D gene is named only where the DNA matches it firmly. Not all rows give a size; the values are once, few, many and, for expanded clones, a class.

v_call,clone_size,j_call,cdr3_length,d_call,cdr3_nt,cdr3_aa
TRBV21-1,.,TRBJ2-1,15,.,TGTGCCAGCCGGATCCGGGACAAACCCTACAATGAGCAGTTCTTC,CASRIRDKPYNEQFF
TRBV6-5,few,TRBJ1-2,14,.,TGTGCCAGCAGTTACTCGGGGCTCGCGGCTGGCTACACCTTC,CASSYSGLAAGYTF
TRBV19,.,TRBJ2-5,14,.,TGTGCCAGTAGTGCTCTGGACTCCCAAGAGACCCAGTACTTC,CASSALDSQETQYF
TRBV6-5,.,TRBJ1-2,15,TRBD1,TGTGCCAGCAGTTACACGGACAGGGGGCTACATGGCTACACCTTC,CASSYTDRGLHGYTF
TRBV5-4,.,TRBJ2-7,13,TRBD1,TGTGCCAGCAGCCAACAGGGGGTCTACGAGCAGTACTTC,CASSQQGVYEQYF
TRBV19,few,TRBJ2-2,16,TRBD1,TGTGCCAGTAGCCTCCGGGACAGCTCGAACACCGGGGAGCTGTTTTTT,CASSLRDSSNTGELFF
TRBV4-1,.,TRBJ2-1,14,.,TGCGCCAGCAGCCACCTCGGTTCCTACAATGAGCAGTTCTTC,CASSHLGSYNEQFF
TRBV7-8,.,TRBJ1-2,13,.,TGTGCCAGCAGCTTAACCCGGACAGATGGCTACACCTTC,CASSLTRTDGYTF
TRBV3-1/TRBV3-2,once,TRBJ2-5,14,TRBD1,TGTGCCAGCGCACCCTCGACAGGGACAGAGACCCAGTACTTC,CASAPSTGTETQYF
TRBV7-8,once,TRBJ2-5,15,.,TGTGCCAGCAGCTTTTCGACAGGCCACCAAGAGACCCAGTACTTC,CASSFSTGHQETQYF
TRBV5-6,.,TRBJ1-6,13,.,TGTGCCAGCAGCGCCTCGGGGGGTTCACCCCTCCACTTT,CASSASGGSPLHF
TRBV11-3,.,TRBJ2-7,15,.,TGTGCCAGCAGCTTAGAGGTGGGCCCTACCTACGAGCAGTACTTC,CASSLEVGPTYEQYF
TRBV24-1,few,TRBJ2-3,14,TRBD1,TGTGCCACCAGTGATTTTGAGCCGGGACAGGGGCAGTATTTT,CATSDFEPGQGQYF
TRBV25-1,.,TRBJ2-7,16,TRBD1,TGTGCCAGCAGTGTTTTGGGACAGGGATCGATGGGCGAGCAGTACTTC,CASSVLGQGSMGEQYF
TRBV27,.,TRBJ2-2,17,TRBD1,TGTGCCAGCAGCTTCGCGCCGGGACAGGGTTTAACCGGGGAGCTGTTTTTT,CASSFAPGQGLTGELFF
TRBV10-2,once,TRBJ2-7,12,.,TGCGCCAGCAAGGCAGGGGACTACGAGCAGTACTTC,CASKAGDYEQYF
TRBV28,.,TRBJ2-1,15,.,TGTGCCAGCAGTTTATACACTAGTGCCAGAAATGAGCAGTTCTTC,CASSLYTSARNEQFF
TRBV29-1,.,TRBJ2-7,13,TRBD1,TGCAGCGTTGCCCCACAGGGGACGGTCGGGCAGTACTTC,CSVAPQGTVGQYF
TRBV19,.,TRBJ2-7,16,.,TGTGCCAGTAGTATAGTAGGCGGCCTAAGACTATACGAGCAGTACTTC,CASSIVGGLRLYEQYF
TRBV4-1,.,TRBJ2-4,14,TRBD2,TGCGCCAGCAGCCAAGGCGGGAGGGGGGGGAACCAGTACTTC,CASSQGGRGGNQYF
TRBV24-1,.,TRBJ1-2,12,.,TGTGCCACCAGTGATTTAAACTTATTCTCCACCTTC,CATSDLNLFSTF
TRBV5-4,.,TRBJ2-5,17,TRBD2,TGTGCCAGCAGCTCGGGACTAGCGGTGCCCGTTGGGGAGACCCAGTACTTC,CASSSGLAVPVGETQYF
TRBV6-2/TRBV6-3,once,TRBJ1-1,14,.,TGTGCCAGCAGTGATTCCCGGAGAGGCACTGAAGCTTTCTTT,CASSDSRRGTEAFF
TRBV25-1,.,TRBJ1-4,14,.,TGTGCCAGCAGTCCCCGGACAGTTAATGAAAAACTGTTTTTT,CASSPRTVNEKLFF
TRBV18,.,TRBJ2-7,17,TRBD1,TGTGCCAGCTCACCGAAAGAGGCCGGGACAGGGGGTGGGGAGCAGTACTTC,CASSPKEAGTGGGEQYF
TRBV27,.,TRBJ2-2,16,.,TGTGCCAGCAGTGACGACACCTCAACTTCGACCGGGGAGCTGTTTTTT,CASSDDTSTSTGELFF
TRBV27,.,TRBJ2-7,14,TRBD1,TGTGCCAGCAGTTACCGGGACAGGGGCTACGAGCAGTACTTC,CASSYRDRGYEQYF
TRBV2,.,TRBJ1-1,16,TRBD1,TGTGCCAGCAGTGCCAAAATCACAGGGGGTATGAGTGAAGCTTTCTTT,CASSAKITGGMSEAFF
TRBV4-2,.,TRBJ2-4,15,TRBD2,TGTGCCAGCAGCCAAGATGGCCGCGGGGGAAACATTCAGTACTTC,CASSQDGRGGNIQYF
TRBV5-3,.,TRBJ2-3,21,.,TGTGCCAGAAGCTTTTCGGACAGGGGTTATGAGCGGGGGGTCCCCGCAGATACGCAGTATTTT,CARSFSDRGYERGVPADTQYF
TRBV4-3,.,TRBJ2-1,14,.,TGCGCCAGCAGCCAAGGTCAGTCCTACAATGAGCAGTTCTTC,CASSQGQSYNEQFF